This entry is about one T cell receptor (beta chain). Measured with immunoSEQ multiplex PCR; TCRdb has only the in-frame clones, and not every one. This table holds 180,000 or so clones, 86% found once. This sample stems from a study of cytomegalovirus exposure and HLA in healthy donors. This CDR3 contains 17 residues. V lost 3 bases and J lost 3; bases outside the gene matches: 7. Germline CDR1 MDHEN, CDR2 SYDVKM. The chain uses TRBV28 and TRBJ2-4, with 11 bases identical to TRBD2. The TCR sequence derives from a man younger than 45 in good health and CMV-seropositive. Sequenced input: PBMCs. The CDR3 region has the DNA TGTGCCAGCAGTTTGATTAGCGGGAGGGCAATCAAAAACATTCAGTACTTC. Its translation: CASSLISGRAIKNIQYF.